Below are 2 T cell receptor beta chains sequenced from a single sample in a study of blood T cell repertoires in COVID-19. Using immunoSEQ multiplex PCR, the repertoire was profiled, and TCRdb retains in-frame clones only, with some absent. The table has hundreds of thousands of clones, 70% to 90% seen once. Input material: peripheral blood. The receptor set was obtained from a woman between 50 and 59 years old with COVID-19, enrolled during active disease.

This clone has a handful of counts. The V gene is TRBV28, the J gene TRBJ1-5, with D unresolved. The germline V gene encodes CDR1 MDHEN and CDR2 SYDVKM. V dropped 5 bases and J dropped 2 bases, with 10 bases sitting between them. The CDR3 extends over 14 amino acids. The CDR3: CASSPQIGNQPQHF. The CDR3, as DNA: TGTGCCAGCAGTCCACAGATCGGCAATCAGCCCCAGCATTTT.

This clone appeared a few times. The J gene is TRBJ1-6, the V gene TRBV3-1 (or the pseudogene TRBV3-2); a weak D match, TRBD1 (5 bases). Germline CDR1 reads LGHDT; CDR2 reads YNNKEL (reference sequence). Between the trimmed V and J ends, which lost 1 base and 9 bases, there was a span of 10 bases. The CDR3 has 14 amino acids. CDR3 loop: CASSQGQRGSPLHF. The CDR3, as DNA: TGTGCCAGCAGCCAAGGGCAAAGGGGTTCACCCCTCCACTTT.